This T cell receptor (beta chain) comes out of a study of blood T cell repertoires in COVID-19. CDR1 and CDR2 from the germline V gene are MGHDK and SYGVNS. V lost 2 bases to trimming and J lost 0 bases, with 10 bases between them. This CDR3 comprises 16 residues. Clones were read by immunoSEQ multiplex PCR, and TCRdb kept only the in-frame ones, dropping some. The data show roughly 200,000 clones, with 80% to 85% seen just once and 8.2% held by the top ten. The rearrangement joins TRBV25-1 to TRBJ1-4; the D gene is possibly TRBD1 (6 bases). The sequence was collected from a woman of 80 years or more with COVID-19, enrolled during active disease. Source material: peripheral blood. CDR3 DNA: TGTGCCAGCAGTGAAGGGGGCAGGACAACTAATGAAAAACTGTTTTTT. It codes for CASSEGGRTTNEKLFF.